The 10 T cell receptor beta chains given below trace back to one sample, sequenced in a study of T cells after yellow fever vaccination. One entry per CDR3 protein, called by TCRdb with MiXCR from the 5' RACE reads. The table shows almost 600,000 distinct CDR3 sequences, with 13% occurring only once. The material sequenced was PBMCs, taken on the day of the yellow fever booster vaccination. Every receptor here comes from a man younger than 45 who received the YFV17D yellow fever vaccine.

This clonotype was counted a few times. The chain joins TRBV12-3 or TRBV12-4 to TRBJ2-7; D not certain. This CDR3 has 13 amino acids. The V end was cut by 5 bases, the J end by 3 bases, with 11 bases between. CDR3 sequence (DNA): TGTGCCAGCAGTCCCGGTGGGGTCTACGAGCAGTACTTC. Translated, it gives CASSPGGVYEQYF.

The V call is TRBV10-2, the J call TRBJ2-7; D not certain. Deletions cut 3 bases from V and 2 bases from J, with 11 bases between. Looked up from germline, CDR1 is WSHSY and CDR2 is SAAADI. The CDR3 runs to 14 residues. In DNA, the CDR3 is TGCGCCAGCAGTGAACAGACATCACCCTACGAGCAGTACTTC. Its protein product is CASSEQTSPYEQYF.

The CDR3 loop reads CASSLTRSYNEQFF. CDR3 nucleotide sequence: TGTGCCAGCAGCTTGACCCGCTCCTACAATGAGCAGTTCTTC. The chain employs TRBV7-9 and TRBJ2-1; D is uncertain. Between the trimmed V and J ends, which lost 3 bases and 0 bases, there was a span of 6 bases. This CDR3 region has 14 residues. CDR1 and CDR2 (germline): SEHNR, FQNEAQ (reference sequence). The complete variable domain, with remaining parts taken from reference TRBV7-9 and TRBJ2-1, reads DTGVSQNPRHKITKRGQNVTFRCDPISEHNRLYWYRQTLGQGPEFLTYFQNEAQLEKSRLLSDRFSAERPKGSFSTLEIQRTEQGDSAMYLCASSLTRSYNEQFFGPGTRLTVL.

This clonotype has just a few counts. The chain has TRBV12-3 or TRBV12-4 and TRBJ2-5, with 7 bases that match TRBD2. The J segment lost 1 base and the V segment lost 4 bases, leaving 9 bases of the junction unmatched. The CDR3 has 16 amino acids. As DNA, the CDR3 is TGTGCCAGCAGTTCCCCCGGAGCGGGGCTCCAAGAGACCCAGTACTTC. Amino acids: CASSSPGAGLQETQYF.

The CDR3 DNA reads as TGTGCCCCTGGGGGACGGGGTAAATCGCAGTACTTC. It translates to CAPGGRGKSQYF. This rearrangement joins TRBV11-2 to TRBJ2-7; D possibly uses TRBD1 or TRBD2 (5 bases each). This CDR3 is built from 12 residues. The germline V and J ends were trimmed by 11 bases and 9 bases, with 20 bases remaining between them. CDR1 is SGHAT and CDR2 is FQNNGV in the germline V gene.

This clonotype has just a few counts. The rearrangement links TRBV5-5 to TRBJ2-2, with TRBD1 matching over 9 bases. Germline CDR1 reads SGHKS; CDR2 reads YYEKEE (reference sequence). There are 15 residues in the CDR3. V gave up 4 bases and J gave up 6 bases; unmatched junction bases: 7. In DNA form, the CDR3 reads TGTGCCAGCAGCCCGGGACAGGGATCATCCGGGGAGCTGTTTTTT. Translation: CASSPGQGSSGELFF.

This clonotype was counted a few times. The chain recombines TRBV7-2 with TRBJ2-7; D is perhaps TRBD2 (5 bases). Trimming cost V 7 bases and J 11 bases, with 21 bases left between them. The CDR3 length is 13 residues. In germline, CDR1 is SGHTA, CDR2 FQGNSA. The CDR3 spells CASIASTPGKEYF. CDR3 in DNA: TGTGCCAGCATCGCGAGTACCCCGGGAAAGGAGTACTTC.

V gene TRBV12-5 combines with J gene TRBJ2-5; 10 bases line up with TRBD1. Per germline, CDR1 LGHNT and CDR2 FRNRAP. The ends lost 6 bases at V and 4 bases at J; junction bases unmatched: 2. This CDR3 spans 13 amino acids. CDR3 bases: TGTGCTAGTGGGACAGGGGGCGGAGAGACCCAGTACTTC. The encoded protein is CASGTGGGETQYF.

The CDR3 nucleotides are TGCAGTGCTACCCGGACTAGCGGAACCTACGAGCAGTACTTC. It is translated as CSATRTSGTYEQYF. The J gene is TRBJ2-7, the V gene TRBV20-1, with TRBD2 matching over 10 bases. The CDR3 length is 14 residues. J was trimmed by 2 bases and V by 4 bases; bases with no gene match: 5. Per germline, CDR1 DFQATT and CDR2 SNEGSKA (reference sequence).

V is TRBV7-2 and J is TRBJ2-1; 8 bases match TRBD2. V trimming: 1 base; J trimming: 6 bases; junction bases outside the gene matches: 8. This CDR3 has 16 residues. In germline, CDR1 is SGHTA, CDR2 FQGNSA. The CDR3 DNA follows: TGTGCCAGCAGCTTAGACGGGACTAGTCGGGTCAATGAGCAGTTCTTC. Translating it yields CASSLDGTSRVNEQFF.